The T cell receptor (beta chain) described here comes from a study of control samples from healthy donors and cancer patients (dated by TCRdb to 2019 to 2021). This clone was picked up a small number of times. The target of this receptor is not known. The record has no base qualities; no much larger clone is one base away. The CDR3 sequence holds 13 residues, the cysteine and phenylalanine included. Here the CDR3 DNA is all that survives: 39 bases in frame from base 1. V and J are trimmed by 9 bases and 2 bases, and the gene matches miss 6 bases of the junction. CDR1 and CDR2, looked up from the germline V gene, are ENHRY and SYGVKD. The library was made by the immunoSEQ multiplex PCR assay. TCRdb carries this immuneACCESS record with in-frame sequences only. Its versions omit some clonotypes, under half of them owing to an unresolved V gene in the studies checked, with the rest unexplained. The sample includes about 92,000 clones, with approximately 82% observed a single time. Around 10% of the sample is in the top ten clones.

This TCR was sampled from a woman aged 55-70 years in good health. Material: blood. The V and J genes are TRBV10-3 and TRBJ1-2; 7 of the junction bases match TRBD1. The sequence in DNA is TGTGCCATACGGGGACAGCCGAACTATGGCTACACCTTC. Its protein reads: CAIRGQPNYGYTF.